This is a list of T cell receptor beta chains from one sample in a study of T cells in Graves' hyperthyroidism and ophthalmopathy. Via MiXCR, TCRdb re-called the multiplex PCR reads, giving one row per CDR3 protein. The sample comprises approximately 350,000 distinct CDR3 sequences, around 15% of which are singletons, and approximately 19% rests with the top ten. Sequenced material: blood. Receptors were obtained from a woman aged 60-75 years with Graves' ophthalmopathy. Each CDR3 is given with its conserved first and last residue. Fields, in order: clone size, V gene, D gene, J gene, CDR3 DNA, CDR3 protein. A D gene is named only where the DNA matches it firmly. Clone size is shown for a subset of rows, as once, few, many or a class of expanded clone.

clone size: many
V gene: TRBV4-1
D gene: -
J gene: TRBJ2-7
CDR3 DNA: TGCGCCAGCAGCCACAAGGGGGAGGGCTCCTACGAGCAGTACTTC
CDR3 protein: CASSHKGEGSYEQYF

clone size: -
V gene: TRBV6-5
D gene: -
J gene: TRBJ2-6
CDR3 DNA: TGTGCCAGCAGTTTCCGGGACACTGGGGCCAACGTCCTGACTTTC
CDR3 protein: CASSFRDTGANVLTF

clone size: many
V gene: TRBV20-1
D gene: TRBD2
J gene: TRBJ2-3
CDR3 DNA: TGCAGTGCTAGAGTCCTAGCGGGAGGAACAGATACGCAGTATTTT
CDR3 protein: CSARVLAGGTDTQYF

clone size: -
V gene: TRBV4-1
D gene: -
J gene: TRBJ1-1
CDR3 DNA: TGCGCCAGCAGCCCCCGGGACCAAGCTCTTAACACTGAAGCTTTCTTT
CDR3 protein: CASSPRDQALNTEAFF

clone size: many
V gene: TRBV6-1
D gene: TRBD1
J gene: TRBJ1-2
CDR3 DNA: TGTGCCAGCAGTACGGGGGACAGCTATGGCTACACCTTC
CDR3 protein: CASSTGDSYGYTF

clone size: -
V gene: TRBV12-5
D gene: -
J gene: TRBJ2-2
CDR3 DNA: TGTGCTAGTGGACTTGGGACCCCCTCGGCCGGGGAGCTGTTTTTT
CDR3 protein: CASGLGTPSAGELFF

clone size: many
V gene: TRBV20-1
D gene: TRBD2
J gene: TRBJ2-3
CDR3 DNA: TGCAGTGCTCCCGGGACTAGCGGGAGTGATACGCAGTATTTT
CDR3 protein: CSAPGTSGSDTQYF

clone size: many
V gene: TRBV12-3/TRBV12-4
D gene: -
J gene: TRBJ2-5
CDR3 DNA: TGTGCCAGCAGTACGCGGGAGACCCAGTACTTC
CDR3 protein: CASSTRETQYF

clone size: -
V gene: TRBV7-2
D gene: TRBD2
J gene: TRBJ2-1
CDR3 DNA: TGTGCCAGCAGCTTAGCACCCCCGACTAGCGGGTCTTACAATGAGCAGTTCTTC
CDR3 protein: CASSLAPPTSGSYNEQFF

clone size: many
V gene: TRBV20-1
D gene: -
J gene: TRBJ1-1
CDR3 DNA: TGCAGTGCTAGGCCCAACAGGCCTTCTGAAGCTTTCTTT
CDR3 protein: CSARPNRPSEAFF

clone size: many
V gene: TRBV18
D gene: TRBD2
J gene: TRBJ2-1
CDR3 DNA: TGTGCCAGCTCACCCCGACTAGCGGGAGCGGGCAATGAGCAGTTCTTC
CDR3 protein: CASSPRLAGAGNEQFF

clone size: many
V gene: TRBV20-1
D gene: -
J gene: TRBJ1-5
CDR3 DNA: TGCAGTGCTGCGACAAGCAATCAGCCCCAGCATTTT
CDR3 protein: CSAATSNQPQHF

clone size: once
V gene: TRBV9
D gene: -
J gene: TRBJ2-1
CDR3 DNA: TGTGCCAGCAGCCCAACATCCGGTAAGGGAGATGAGCAGTTCTTC
CDR3 protein: CASSPTSGKGDEQFF

clone size: many
V gene: TRBV27
D gene: -
J gene: TRBJ2-1
CDR3 DNA: TGTGCCAGCAGTTTCCTAGGGGGGACAAACAATGAGCAGTTCTTC
CDR3 protein: CASSFLGGTNNEQFF

clone size: -
V gene: TRBV10-2
D gene: -
J gene: TRBJ1-5
CDR3 DNA: TGCGCCAGCAGTGAGACCAGGGCATATAGCAATCAGCCCCAGCATTTT
CDR3 protein: CASSETRAYSNQPQHF

clone size: -
V gene: TRBV28
D gene: -
J gene: TRBJ2-1
CDR3 DNA: TGTGCCAGCAGTTTCATCAATGAGCAGTTCTTC
CDR3 protein: CASSFINEQFF